What follows describes a single T cell receptor beta chain. Its antigen is still unknown. Additional DNA sequences in this sample encode the identical CDR3. The CDR3 extends over 13 amino acids. Trimming removed 3 bases from V and 4 bases from J, with 7 bases in between. The repertoire was sequenced with immunoSEQ multiplex PCR; TCRdb's copy has only in-frame clones and lacks some. The sample lists 150,000 to 200,000 clones, 85% to 95% occurring once. The data are from a study of T cell responses to AZD1222 COVID-19 vaccine. Study outcomes and limitations: Researchers took repertoire samples only after the peak T cell response had come.

The chain has TRBV12-3 or TRBV12-4 and TRBJ1-5; no reliable D call. The TCR was taken from an adult in good health. Material: peripheral blood, obtained on day 0 of AZD1222 vaccination. CDR3 DNA: TGTGCCAGCAGTTTCGGTGGGAATCAGCCCCAGCATTTT. Amino acids: CASSFGGNQPQHF.